These 4 T cell receptor beta chains were all obtained from the same sample, sequenced in a study of blood T cell repertoires in COVID-19. Libraries were prepared by immunoSEQ multiplex PCR; TCRdb keeps only in-frame clonotypes and omits some of them. The data contain some 120,000 clones, about 83% of them seen just once; the ten biggest clones take up around 13%. The sequenced sample was peripheral blood. The receptors were sampled from a human donor in a cohort sampled during active COVID-19.

The V gene is TRBV7-2, the J gene TRBJ1-2; 10 bases line up with TRBD1. With 4 bases clipped from V and 5 bases from J, the junction kept 7 bases outside the gene matches. Germline V CDR1 and CDR2: SGHTA, FQGNSA. The CDR3 spans 15 residues. CDR3 protein: CASSSWDRGWYGYTF. CDR3 DNA: TGTGCCAGCAGCTCTTGGGACAGGGGATGGTATGGCTACACCTTC.

This clone was found once. The V call is TRBV4-1, the J call TRBJ1-5; D uncertain. The CDR3 loop spans 18 amino acids. Per germline, CDR1 MGHRA and CDR2 YSYEKL. Deletions cut 3 bases from V and 9 bases from J, with 27 bases between. CDR3 sequence reads: CASSHQVVGGSSLRPQHF. For the CDR3, the DNA is TGCGCCAGCAGCCACCAAGTCGTGGGAGGCTCGTCCCTTCGGCCCCAGCATTTT.

V usage is TRBV5-6 and J usage is TRBJ1-2, with D possibly being TRBD1 (5 bases). The V gene lost 2 bases and the J gene lost 1 base, with 12 bases spanning the gap. There are 15 residues in the CDR3. Germline-derived CDR1 and CDR2 are SGHDT and YYEEEE. The CDR3 here is CASSLSDSFNYGYTF. Written as DNA, the CDR3 is TGTGCCAGCAGCTTATCCGACAGCTTTAACTATGGCTACACCTTC.

The chain joins TRBV11-3 to TRBJ2-1; 9 nucleotides align to TRBD1. The CDR3 has 16 amino acids. Germline V CDR1 and CDR2: SGHNT, YENEEA. Unmatched junction bases numbered 9, after V lost 1 base and J lost 8 bases. The CDR3, as DNA: TGTGCCAGCAGCTTAGTTAAAGGGACAGGGTATCATGAGCAGTTCTTC. It is translated as CASSLVKGTGYHEQFF.